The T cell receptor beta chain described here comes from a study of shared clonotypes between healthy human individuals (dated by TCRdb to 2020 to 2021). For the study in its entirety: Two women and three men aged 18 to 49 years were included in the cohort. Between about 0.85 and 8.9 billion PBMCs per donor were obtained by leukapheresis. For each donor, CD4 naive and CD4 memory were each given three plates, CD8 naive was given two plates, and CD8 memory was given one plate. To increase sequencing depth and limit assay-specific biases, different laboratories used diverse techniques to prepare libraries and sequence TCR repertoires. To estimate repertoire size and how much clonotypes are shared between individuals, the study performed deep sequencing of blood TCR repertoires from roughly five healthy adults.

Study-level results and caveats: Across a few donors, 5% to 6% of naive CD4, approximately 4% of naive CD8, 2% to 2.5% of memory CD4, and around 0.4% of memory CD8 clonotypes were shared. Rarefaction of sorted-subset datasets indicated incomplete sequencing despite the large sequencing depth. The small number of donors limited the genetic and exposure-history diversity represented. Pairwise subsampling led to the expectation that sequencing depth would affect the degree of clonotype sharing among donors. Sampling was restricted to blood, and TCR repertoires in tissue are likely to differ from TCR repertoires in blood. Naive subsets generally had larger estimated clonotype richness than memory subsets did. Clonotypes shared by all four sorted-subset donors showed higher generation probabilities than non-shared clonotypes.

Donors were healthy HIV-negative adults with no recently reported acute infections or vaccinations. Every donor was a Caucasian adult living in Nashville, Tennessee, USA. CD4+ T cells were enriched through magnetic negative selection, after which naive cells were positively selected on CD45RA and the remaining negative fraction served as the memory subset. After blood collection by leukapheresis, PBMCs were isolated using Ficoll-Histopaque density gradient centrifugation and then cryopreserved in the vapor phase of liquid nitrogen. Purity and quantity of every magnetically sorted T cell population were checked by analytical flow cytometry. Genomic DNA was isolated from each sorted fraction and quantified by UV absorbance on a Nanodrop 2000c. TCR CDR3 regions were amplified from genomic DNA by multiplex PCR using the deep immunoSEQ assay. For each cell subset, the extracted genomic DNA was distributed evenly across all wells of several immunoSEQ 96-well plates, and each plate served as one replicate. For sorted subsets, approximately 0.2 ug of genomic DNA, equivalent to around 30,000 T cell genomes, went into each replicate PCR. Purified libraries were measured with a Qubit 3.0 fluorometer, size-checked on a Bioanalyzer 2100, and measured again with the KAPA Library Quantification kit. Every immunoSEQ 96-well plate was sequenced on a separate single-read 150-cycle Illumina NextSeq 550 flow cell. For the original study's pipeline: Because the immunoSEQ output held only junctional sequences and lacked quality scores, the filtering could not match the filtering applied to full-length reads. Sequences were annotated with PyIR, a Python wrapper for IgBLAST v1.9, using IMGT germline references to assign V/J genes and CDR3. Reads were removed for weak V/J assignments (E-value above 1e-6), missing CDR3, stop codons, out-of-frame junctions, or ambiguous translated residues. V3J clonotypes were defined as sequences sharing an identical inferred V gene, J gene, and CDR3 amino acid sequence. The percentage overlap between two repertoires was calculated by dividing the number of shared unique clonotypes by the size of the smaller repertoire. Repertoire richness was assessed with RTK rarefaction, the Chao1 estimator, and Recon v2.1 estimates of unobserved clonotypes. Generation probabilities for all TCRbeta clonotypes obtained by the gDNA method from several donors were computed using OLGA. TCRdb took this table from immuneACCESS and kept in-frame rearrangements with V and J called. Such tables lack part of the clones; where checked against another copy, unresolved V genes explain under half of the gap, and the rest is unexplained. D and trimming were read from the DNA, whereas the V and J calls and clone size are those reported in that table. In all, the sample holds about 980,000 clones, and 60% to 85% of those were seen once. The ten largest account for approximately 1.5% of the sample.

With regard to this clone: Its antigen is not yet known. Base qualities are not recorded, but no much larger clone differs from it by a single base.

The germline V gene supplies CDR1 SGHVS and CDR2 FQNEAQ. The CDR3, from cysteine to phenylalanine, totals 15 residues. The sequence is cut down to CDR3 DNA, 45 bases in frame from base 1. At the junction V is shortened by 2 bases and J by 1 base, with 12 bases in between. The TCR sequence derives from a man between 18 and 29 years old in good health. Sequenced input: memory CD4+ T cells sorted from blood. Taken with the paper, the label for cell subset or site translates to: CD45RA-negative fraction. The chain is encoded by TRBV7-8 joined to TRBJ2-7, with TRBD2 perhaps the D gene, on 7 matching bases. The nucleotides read TGTGCCAGCAGCTTATGGGGGGGCAGGTCCTACGAGCAGTACTTC. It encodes CASSLWGGRSYEQYF.